This passage covers 7 T cell receptor beta chains from one sample sequenced in a study of shared clonotypes between healthy human individuals. Only in-frame clones appear in the TCRdb table, and some are missing; sequencing was by immunoSEQ multiplex PCR. Of about 2.1 million clones listed, around 93% were seen once; the top ten hold more than 1.5%. Naive CD8 cells comprised CD45RO-negative, CCR7-positively selected cells, excluding terminally differentiated effector memory CD45RA+ cells. Sequencing was done on a sample of naive CD8+ T cells from PBMCs. The receptors were sampled from a man younger than 35 in good health. Some clones in this sample may be carry-over from other donors' samples.

The chain is built from TRBV28 and TRBJ2-3, with 11 nucleotides matching TRBD2. Trimming at V came to 8 bases and at J to 0 bases, leaving 4 bases not matched to a gene. Germline lookup yields CDR1 MDHEN and CDR2 SYDVKM. The CDR3 extends over 15 amino acids. As DNA, the CDR3 is TGTGCCAGCCAGGGGACTAGCGGTAGCACAGATACGCAGTATTTT. Translated: CASQGTSGSTDTQYF.

This sequence joins TRBV28 and TRBJ2-7, with a possible D match to TRBD1 (5 bases). Germline CDR1 MDHEN, CDR2 SYDVKM. Trimming pared 1 base from V and 3 bases from J, leaving 16 bases between. CDR3 size: 16 residues. Written as DNA, the CDR3 is TGTGCCAGCAGTTTATTTGGACAACGTCTCCACTACGAGCAGTACTTC. Translated: CASSLFGQRLHYEQYF.

This chain uses TRBV11-2 with TRBJ1-3, with TRBD1 matching over 7 bases. This CDR3 contains 16 residues. Unmatched junction bases numbered 7, after V lost 5 bases and J lost 0 bases. Germline lookup yields CDR1 SGHAT and CDR2 FQNNGV. The DNA of the CDR3 is TGTGCCAGCAGCCCAGGGGGACGTTCCTCTGGAAACACCATATATTTT. Translation gives CASSPGGRSSGNTIYF.

The rearrangement uses TRBV19 and TRBJ1-1, with TRBD1 as a possible D gene (5 bases). CDR3 length equals 13 residues. Trimming cost V 0 bases and J 8 bases, with 10 bases left between them. Germline values: CDR1 LNHDA, CDR2 SQIVND (reference sequence). The CDR3 sequence: CASSIDRGNEAFF. DNA for the CDR3: TGTGCCAGTAGTATAGATCGGGGGAACGAAGCTTTCTTT.

This chain links TRBV9 with TRBJ2-1; a weak D match, TRBD1 (6 bases). The V end was cut by 4 bases, the J end by 7 bases, with 21 bases between. Germline loops: CDR1 SGDLS, CDR2 YYNGEE. The CDR3 sequence is 16 residues long. The CDR3 reads CASSPGVSPRMNEQFF. CDR3 DNA: TGTGCCAGCAGCCCAGGGGTATCACCCAGGATGAATGAGCAGTTCTTC.

This chain connects TRBV9 to TRBJ2-1; no reliable D call. CDR3 length equals 14 residues. V lost 3 bases and J lost 6, with 13 bases in between. Germline CDR1 is SGDLS and CDR2 is YYNGEE. CDR3 DNA: TGTGCCAGCAGCGACCCCGCCTTCCCCAATGAGCAGTTCTTC. Translated, it gives CASSDPAFPNEQFF. The full variable domain, with the rest looked up from reference TRBV9 and TRBJ2-1, is DSGVTQTPKHLITATGQRVTLRCSPRSGDLSVYWYQQSLDQGLQFLIQYYNGEERAKGNILERFSAQQFPDLHSELNLSSLELGDSALYFCASSDPAFPNEQFFGPGTRLTVL.

The rearrangement uses TRBV5-1 and TRBJ1-3; 7 bases fit TRBD1. V lost 3 bases and J lost 2; bases outside the gene matches: 2. The germline CDR1 and CDR2 sequences are SGHRS and YFSETQ. The CDR3 has 14 amino acids. The CDR3 nucleotides are TGCGCCAGCAGCTCGACAGGGACTGGAAACACCATATATTTT. This gives the protein CASSSTGTGNTIYF.